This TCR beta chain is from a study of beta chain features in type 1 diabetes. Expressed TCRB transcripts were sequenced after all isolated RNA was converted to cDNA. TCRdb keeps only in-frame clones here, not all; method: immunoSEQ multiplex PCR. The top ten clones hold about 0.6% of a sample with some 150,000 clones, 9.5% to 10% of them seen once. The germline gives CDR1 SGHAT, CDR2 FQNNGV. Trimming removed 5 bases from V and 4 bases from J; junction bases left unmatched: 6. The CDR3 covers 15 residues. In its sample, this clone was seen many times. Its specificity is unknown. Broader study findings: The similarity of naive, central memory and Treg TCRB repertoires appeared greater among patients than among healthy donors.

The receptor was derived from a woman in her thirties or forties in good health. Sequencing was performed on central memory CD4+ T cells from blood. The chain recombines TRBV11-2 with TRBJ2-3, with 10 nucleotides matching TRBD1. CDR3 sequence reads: CASSRGQGGADTQYF. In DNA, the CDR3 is TGTGCCAGCAGCCGAGGACAGGGGGGCGCAGATACGCAGTATTTT.